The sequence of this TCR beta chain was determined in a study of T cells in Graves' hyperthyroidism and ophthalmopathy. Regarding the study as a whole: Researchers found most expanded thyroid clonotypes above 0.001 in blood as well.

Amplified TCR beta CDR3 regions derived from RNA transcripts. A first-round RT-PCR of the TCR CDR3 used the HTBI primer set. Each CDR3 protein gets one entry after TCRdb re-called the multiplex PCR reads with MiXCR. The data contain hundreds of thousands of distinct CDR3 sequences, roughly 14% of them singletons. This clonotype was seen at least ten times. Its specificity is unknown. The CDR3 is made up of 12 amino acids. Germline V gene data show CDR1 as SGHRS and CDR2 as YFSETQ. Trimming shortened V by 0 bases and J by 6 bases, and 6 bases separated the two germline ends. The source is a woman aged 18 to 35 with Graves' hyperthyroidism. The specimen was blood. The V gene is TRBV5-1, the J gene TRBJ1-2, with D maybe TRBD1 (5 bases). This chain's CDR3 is CASSLAGDGYTF. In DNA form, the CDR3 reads TGCGCCAGCAGCTTGGCGGGGGATGGCTACACCTTC. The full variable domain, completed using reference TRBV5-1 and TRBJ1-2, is KAGVTQTPRYLIKTRGQQVTLSCSPISGHRSVSWYQQTPGQGLQFLFEYFSETQRNKGNFPGRFSGRQFSNSRSEMNVSTLELGDSALYLCASSLAGDGYTFGSGTRLTVV.